The TCR beta chain described here comes from a study of T cell responses to AZD1222 COVID-19 vaccine. General study points: Donors, mostly white British, included more females; clonal diversity was possibly underestimated. Rises in breadth and depth of Spike-specific TCRs came after two AZD1222 doses.

Sequencing was performed with immunoSEQ multiplex PCR; in TCRdb, only in-frame clones are kept and a portion is missing. Among about 180,000 clones listed, under 95% were seen once. The CDR3 covers 13 residues. V shed 5 bases, J shed 4 bases, and the junction held 3 bases outside the gene matches. Germline values: CDR1 SEHNR, CDR2 FQNEAQ (reference sequence). Comment on this clone: As yet, its antigen is unknown.

Some second doses came at about 4 weeks and others at about 12 weeks; these were pooled. The sequence was collected from an adult who received the AZD1222 COVID-19 vaccine. The V and J genes are TRBV7-9 and TRBJ1-2, with 8 bases fitting TRBD1. The material was peripheral blood, obtained 28 days after the second AZD1222 dose. The CDR3 spells CASSPTGVYGYTF. Here the CDR3 DNA reads TGTGCCAGCAGCCCGACAGGGGTCTATGGCTACACCTTC.